Each of the 5 T cell receptor beta chains below was sequenced from the same sample in a study of T cell repertoires in cytomegalovirus infection. No antigen has been assigned to these receptors. One entry per CDR3 protein, called by TCRdb with MiXCR from the reads. In the table there are 550,000 to 850,000 distinct CDR3 sequences, around 32% of which are singletons. Material: cultured PBMCs, obtained from culture after CMV antigen stimulation. The receptors here all came from a human donor in good health (CMV status not recorded). Some clones in this sample may be carry-over from other donors' samples.

The rearrangement joins TRBV20-1 to TRBJ1-5; D not certain. Germline V lookup: CDR1 DFQATT, CDR2 SNEGSKA (reference sequence). This CDR3 spans 12 amino acids. V was trimmed by 1 base and J by 4 bases, leaving 5 bases between them. CDR3 sequence (DNA): TGCAGTGCTAGAGCGTGGAATCAGCCCCAGCATTTT. This gives the protein CSARAWNQPQHF.

The chain links TRBV7-2 to TRBJ2-1; weak D call: TRBD2 (5 bases). This CDR3 is 15 amino acids long. Trimming stripped 3 bases from V and 5 bases from J, with 14 bases between. Looked up from germline, CDR1 is SGHTA and CDR2 is FQGNSA. The CDR3 nucleotides read TGTGCCAGCAGCTTTAGGGCGGGCAGTAACAATGAGCAGTTCTTC. Translated, it gives CASSFRAGSNNEQFF.

This chain connects TRBV12-3 or TRBV12-4 to TRBJ2-1, with D perhaps matching TRBD1 or TRBD2 (5 bases each). Trimming cost V 4 bases and J 2 bases, with 12 bases left between them. CDR3 length: 15 residues. The CDR3 region has the DNA TGTGCCAGCAGTTCCGGGACCGCAACCTACAATGAGCAGTTCTTC. Protein product: CASSSGTATYNEQFF.

The chain has TRBV2 and TRBJ2-4; 14 bases line up with TRBD2. CDR1 is SNHLY and CDR2 is FYNNEI in the germline V gene. The J segment lost 1 base and the V segment lost 2 bases, leaving 13 bases of the junction unmatched. This CDR3 contains 21 residues. CDR3 amino acids: CASSEPLGTSGSGGAKNIQYF. The CDR3 nucleotides read TGTGCCAGCAGTGAACCACTAGGGACTAGCGGGAGCGGTGGGGCCAAAAACATTCAGTACTTC.

The chain joins TRBV29-1 to TRBJ2-7; D perhaps matches TRBD1 (6 bases). Trimming cost V 5 bases and J 5 bases, with 13 bases left between them. CDR1 SQVTM and CDR2 ANQGSEA come from the germline V gene. The CDR3 contains 12 residues. The CDR3 DNA follows: TGCAGCGTTCAGACGTCAGGGGACGAGCAGTACTTC. Amino acids: CSVQTSGDEQYF.